This TCR beta chain derives from a study of cytomegalovirus exposure and HLA in healthy donors (dated by TCRdb to about 2017). Broadly, across the study: According to an earlier analysis of 450 to 650 of the donors, some 180 million T cells yielded 117 million unique TCR beta sequences and 276 Gb of sequence data. In an earlier analysis of 587 of the donors, high-throughput TCR beta sequencing was used to judge whether each TCR beta V gene segment behaved as functional or pseudogenic. Donor age, sex, ethnicity and CMV serostatus were compiled alongside the repertoire data. A separate validation cohort of 90 to 150 different subjects was used in addition to the 666-subject first cohort. The study profiled the T cell repertoires of about 720 subjects by immunosequencing and related them to cytomegalovirus serostatus. The study combined high-throughput TCR immunosequencing, statistical association of individual TCRs with disease status, and machine learning to predict cytomegalovirus infection status. Roughly 300 gigabases of sequencing data and around 85 million unique TCR sequences made up an early release that covered under 750 HLA-typed donors. Among the 398 genotyped donors, approximately 77% belonged to the genetic ancestry cluster associated with self-reported Caucasian donors. To study patterns of TCR occurrence, a later analysis re-analyzed previously published TCR beta repertoires from around 670 donors and added high-resolution HLA genotyping. Because of strong linkage in the cohort, roughly five DR-DQ haplotypes were treated as single units for association and clustering. The number of donors typed differed by locus, with roughly 629-640 for A, B, C, DRB1 and DQB1, roughly 520 for DQA1, 600 to 610 for DPA1, and some 440 for DPB1. Genome-wide SNP genotypes for about three fifths of the roughly 670 donors were used in a later genetic analysis, which treated that subset as a discovery cohort. Rather than drawing on any new phenotypic data, the later analysis identified candidate immune exposures from TCR beta sequences and the way those sequences occurred across donors. Among roughly 370 genotyped donors of the cohort, an average of about 240,000 unique TCR beta nucleotide sequences were sequenced per donor, roughly 20% of them non-productive. The study aimed to test whether cataloging public T cell receptors could reveal signatures of past pathogen exposure. All discovery cohort repertoires had been generated using a single sequencing platform. HLA typing covered class I and class II loci at four-digit resolution. The study at large found these results: Cytomegalovirus status was reported to be diagnosed by the classifier with high specificity and sensitivity in both the original and validation cohorts. In vitro tests confirmed that a few of the cytomegalovirus-associated TCR beta chains recognize cytomegalovirus antigens. Immune exposure information for the cohort was limited to CMV serostatus. In a later analysis, the rate of TCR association differed among HLA loci, with DRB1 alleles having the most associated TCRs and HLA-C alleles having the fewest. Sequencing depth was assumed to be roughly uniform across donors in the presence/absence analyses, though that assumption may not hold. A total of about 150 TCR beta chains were listed by the study as associated with cytomegalovirus. Correlated functional status among segregating V segments might be attributable to linkage disequilibrium, but an unknown experimental factor could not be ruled out. A group of highly shared sequence variants was considered likely to be a technical artifact of the sequencing pipeline. In a later analysis, around 15,000 TCR beta sequences were associated with specific HLA alleles at a false discovery rate of 0.05. When HLA alleles, especially DR and DQ, strongly co-occurred, attributing TCR associations to individual alleles was difficult. In a later analysis, several top co-occurrence clusters were reported to appear linked to parvovirus B19, influenza, CMV and Epstein-Barr virus. In an earlier analysis of some 640 of the donors, most TCR beta V segments were observed in productive rearrangements about 87% or about 30% of the time, broadly matching IMGT annotations. The authors suggested that the approach could potentially be extended to other disease states and immunological phenotypes. A later analysis found that most CMV-associated TCR beta chains appeared HLA-restricted, with HLA associations seemingly driven largely by CMV exposure. Because some donors lacked HLA typing at each locus, the association tests relied only on the typed subset. The earlier analysis of 587 of the donors excluded some 16 rarely observed V segments, including chromosome 9 orphons, because counts were too low. A further reported finding was that TCR beta sequences accurately predicted the HLA-A and HLA-B alleles for most subjects in the first cohort. V-gene and J-gene trimming of TCR beta chains was associated with a missense DCLRE1C variant in a later genetic analysis, and the association was replicated in an independent cohort. In this cohort, only TCR beta chains were sequenced, and detectable features were limited by the absence of alpha or paired-chain data. According to a later genetic analysis, donors in an Asian-associated ancestry cluster had fewer N-insertions in productive TCRs than the roughly 660-donor mean. In a later analysis, HLA-associated TCR beta chains were found to be more clonally expanded and to have lower generation probabilities than equally common non-associated chains. Most TCR sequences were seen in very few donors, while some public TCRs were found in many individuals.

The cohort was made up of approximately 670 healthy bone marrow donors. At the time of sampling, all cohort members were nominally healthy, though unrecorded immune exposures were likely present. The donor tested CMV seronegative and was one of the 352 seronegative cohort members. Each donor provided a peripheral blood sample, and peripheral blood mononuclear cells were used for TCR beta sequencing. Genomic DNA was extracted from the blood cell samples with the Qiagen DNeasy Blood Extraction Kit. Library preparation used the immunoSEQ multiplex PCR assay. For the multiplex PCR, a mixture combining 60 forward primers for TCR Vbeta segments and 13 reverse primers for TCR Jbeta segments was used. The CDR3 region of rearranged TCR beta genes was amplified from genomic DNA by a multiplex PCR assay. Amplified TCR beta libraries were sequenced as 87-base-pair reads on the Illumina HiSeq System. From the authors' description of their analysis: In a later analysis, tens of millions of unique TCR beta chains were counted across the 690 or so repertoires, and approximately 11 million of these chains were shared by at least two donors. Raw reads were error-corrected and collapsed into unique sequences with a nearest-neighbor algorithm that merged closely related sequences to remove PCR and sequencing errors. CDR3 sequences were aligned to IMGT reference sequences to assign V, D and J gene segments. For a sequence to be retained, a match of at least six nucleotides to both a V gene segment and a J gene segment was required. Rearrangements were classified as productive when the CDR3 lacked stop codons and remained in frame with V and J, and all other rearrangements were classified as non-productive. Following IMGT convention, CDR3 was defined as the stretch from the second conserved V-encoded cysteine to the conserved J-encoded phenylalanine. The earlier analysis of about 500 of the donors excluded sequences that lacked an unambiguous match to a single V gene segment. An earlier analysis of a few hundred of the donors called V segments functional above 56.7% productive rearrangements and segregating when the between-donor standard deviation exceeded 5%. A statistical classification framework was developed to diagnose cytomegalovirus status using the catalog of TCR beta chain sequences. In a later analysis, V and J genes were assigned by comparing TCR nucleotide sequences against IMGT/GENE-DB human TR gene sequences. A later analysis assigned CDR3 sequences and most-parsimonious VDJ recombination scenarios with the TCRdist pipeline. In a later analysis, each TCR beta chain was defined by its CDR3 amino acid sequence together with its V-gene family, and reads without a unique V-gene family were excluded. To address suspected cross-contamination and a sequencing artifact, a later analysis removed around 590 highly shared, low-generation-probability nucleotide sequences. In a later analysis, a clonal expansion index was calculated for each public chain from normalized within-repertoire ranks of inferred template counts. Generation probabilities in a later analysis came from a VDJ recombination model fitted to out-of-frame rearrangements, and those results were checked against IGoR. A later analysis scored TCR-TCR, TCR-HLA and TCR-CMV co-occurrence with hypergeometric tests, applying a repertoire-size bias correction to TCR pairs. False discovery rates were estimated in a later analysis by permuting HLA or CMV assignments 20 times. In a later analysis, co-occurring TCRs were grouped with DBSCAN, and TCRdist sequence similarity was added when clustering was performed within HLA-allele-positive subsets. Repertoires with fewer than 30,000 or more than 120,000 public chains, plus five repertoires with anomalous nucleotide sharing, were excluded from co-occurrence clustering. Held by TCRdb, this immuneACCESS table contains in-frame sequences only and omits some clones. Under half of the omission traces to an unresolved V gene where checked; the cause of the rest is unknown. Clonal size and the V and J genes are those of that table, whereas D and trimming came from the DNA. The sample records roughly 190,000 clones, around three quarters of which are singletons. About 2.2% of the sample lies in the top ten.

Concerning this clone: This receptor's antigen is unknown. No quality values exist for individual bases; no much larger clone is one base distant.

The receptor was derived from a woman aged 45-65 years in good health and CMV-seronegative. The specimen sequenced was PBMCs.

The CDR3 in this case is CASSLDGTGFNEQYF. The bases are TGTGCCAGCAGTTTAGACGGGACAGGGTTCAACGAGCAGTACTTC. The V and J genes are TRBV28 and TRBJ2-5; 9 central nucleotides agree with TRBD1. The last part of the DNA fits TRBJ2-7 better; the J call may be wrong. The cysteine opens and the phenylalanine closes a CDR3 of 15 amino acids. The CDR3 DNA has 45 bases and is translated from base 1. The CDR1 and CDR2 encoded by the germline V gene are MDHEN and SYDVKM.